A selection of T cell receptor beta chains follows, all from one sample in a study of OX40 agonist ivuxolimab in advanced cancers. TCRdb's table, derived via immunoSEQ multiplex PCR, lists solely in-frame clones and lacks some. The table includes about 25,000 clones, 65% to 90% detected once. Sample: CD4+ or CD8+ T cells sorted from blood, taken in a trial of the OX40 agonist ivuxolimab. These receptors were collected from an adult with an advanced solid tumor such as melanoma, head and neck, liver or kidney cancer. Each CDR3 is given with its conserved first and last residue. D genes are given only for firm matches. The listing skips clone size in some rows; elsewhere it reads once, few, many or a size class.

once,TRBV7-3,-,TRBJ2-7,TGTGCCAGCAGCTCCTCGACCGGCGAGCAGTACTTC,CASSSSTGEQYF
-,TRBV6-1,-,TRBJ2-7,TGTGCCAGCAGTGAAGTCACAACCTACGAGCAGTACTTC,CASSEVTTYEQYF
-,TRBV4-1,TRBD1,TRBJ2-5,TGCGCCAGCAGCCAAGCGGGCGACAGGGGAGAGACCCAGTACTTC,CASSQAGDRGETQYF
-,TRBV11-2,-,TRBJ2-7,TGTGCCAGCAGCTCCCGGGCAGGGTTAACCTACGAGCAGTACTTC,CASSSRAGLTYEQYF
-,TRBV6-6,TRBD1,TRBJ1-6,TGTGCCACCAGCCCTGGACAGGGGGGAAGTTCACCCCTCCACTTT,CATSPGQGGSSPLHF
-,TRBV11-2,-,TRBJ1-2,TGTGCCAGCAGCTCTACAGGGCATTACTACTATGGCTACACCTTC,CASSSTGHYYYGYTF
-,TRBV15,-,TRBJ2-7,TGTGCCACCAGCAGAGGTCACAGGGGACTCGCCTACGAGCAGTACTTC,CATSRGHRGLAYEQYF
once,TRBV27,TRBD1,TRBJ2-7,TGTGCCAGCAGTTTATACGACAGGGGGGACGAGCAGTACTTC,CASSLYDRGDEQYF
few,TRBV7-9,-,TRBJ2-7,TGTGCCAGCAGCTTGACCCTCTCCTACGAGCAGTACTTC,CASSLTLSYEQYF
-,TRBV6-5,-,TRBJ2-7,TGTGCCAGCAGCGACACCTACGAGCAGTACTTC,CASSDTYEQYF
-,TRBV7-9,-,TRBJ2-1,TGTGCCAGCACGGGGTTGGACAATGAGCAGTTCTTC,CASTGLDNEQFF
-,TRBV7-9,-,TRBJ2-3,TGTGCCAGCAGCTTAGTCGGTTTCGGGAATACGCAGTATTTT,CASSLVGFGNTQYF
-,TRBV5-4,TRBD1,TRBJ2-7,TGTGCCAGCAGGGACCGGGACAGGGAACTTTACGAGCAGTACTTC,CASRDRDRELYEQYF
-,TRBV5-5,-,TRBJ2-5,TGTGCCAGCAGCTCACCGACAGGAGAAGAGACCCAGTACTTC,CASSSPTGEETQYF
-,TRBV9,-,TRBJ1-6,TGTGCCAGCAGCCACAGGGAGGCGGTCTCCTATAATTCACCCCTCCACTTT,CASSHREAVSYNSPLHF
-,TRBV14,-,TRBJ2-7,TGTGCCAGCAGCCACACAGGGACGGGGGAGCAGTACTTC,CASSHTGTGEQYF
once,TRBV2,-,TRBJ2-5,TGTGCCAGCAGTGGCCCGGAGGGGGCGGGGGGATTTGAGACCCAGTACTTC,CASSGPEGAGGFETQYF
-,TRBV28,TRBD2,TRBJ2-1,TGTGCCAGCAGTCCGACTAGCGGGAGATACAATGAGCAGTTCTTC,CASSPTSGRYNEQFF
-,TRBV7-7,-,TRBJ2-7,TGTGCTAGCAGCTTAGGTGAAGGGGCCCCCTACGAGCAGTACTTC,CASSLGEGAPYEQYF
-,TRBV19,TRBD2,TRBJ2-2,TGTGCCAGTAAAAGCCCTTTTACTAGCGGGGCTACCGGGGAGCTGTTTTTT,CASKSPFTSGATGELFF
-,TRBV19,TRBD1,TRBJ2-7,TGTGCCAGTAGACCCGGACAGGGAGAGCAGTACTTC,CASRPGQGEQYF
-,TRBV27,-,TRBJ2-7,TGTGCCAGCAGTATTACAGGGCTTCTTTCCTACGAGCAGTACTTC,CASSITGLLSYEQYF